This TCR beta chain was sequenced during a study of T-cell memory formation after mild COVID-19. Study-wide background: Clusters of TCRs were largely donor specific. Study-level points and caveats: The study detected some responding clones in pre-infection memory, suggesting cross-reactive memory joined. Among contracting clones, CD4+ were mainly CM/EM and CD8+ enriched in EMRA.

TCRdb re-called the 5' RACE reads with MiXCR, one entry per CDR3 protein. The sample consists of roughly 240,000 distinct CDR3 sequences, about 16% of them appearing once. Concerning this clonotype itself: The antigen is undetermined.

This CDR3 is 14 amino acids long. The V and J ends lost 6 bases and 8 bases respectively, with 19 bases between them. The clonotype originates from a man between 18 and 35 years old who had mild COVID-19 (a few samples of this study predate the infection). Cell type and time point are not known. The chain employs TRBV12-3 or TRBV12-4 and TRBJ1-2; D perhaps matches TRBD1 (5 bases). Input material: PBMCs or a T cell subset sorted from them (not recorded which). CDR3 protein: CASREQETYRGYTF. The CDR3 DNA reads TGTGCCAGCAGAGAACAGGAGACCTATCGGGGCTACACCTTC.